This T cell receptor (beta chain) appears in the sequencing data of a study of beta chain features in type 1 diabetes (dated by TCRdb to the late 2010s). About the investigation overall: No differences in mean age, gender distribution, total cell number or subset yield were found between patients and healthy donors. A total of roughly 98,000,000 sorted cells were examined across all samples, and RNA yield correlated strongly with the number of cells per subset. In the study, recently diagnosed type 1 diabetes patients and matched healthy donors were compared on the TCRB repertoires of their sorted circulating CD4+ T cell subsets. Regulatory and stem cell-like memory subsets were isolated from only 8 patients and about eight healthy donors, whereas naive and central memory subsets came from all 30 or so donors. General findings and caveats noted by the study authors: Because cDNA was sequenced instead of genomic DNA, activated cells with high expression could be over-represented, although the groups did not differ in activation or CD3 levels. PCR may preferentially amplify shorter templates, but because patient and control samples were amplified and corrected together, any resulting skew would affect both groups equally. Fewer insertions and more nucleotide deletions at VDJ recombination sites were observed in patients with type 1 diabetes, implying thymic rearrangement abnormalities. Only small numbers of individuals were included in the HLA sub-analyses, which left unresolved whether HLA type had any influence on TCRB rearrangement. Naive, central memory and regulatory TCRB repertoires appeared more similar among patients than among healthy donors. In all four CD4+ subsets, TCRB CDR3 length was moderately but significantly shorter in type 1 diabetes patients.

Each donor gave one peripheral blood draw, about 110 mL on average, collected into heparinised tubes. Naive, central memory, regulatory and stem cell-like memory CD4+ T cells were sorted on a BD FACSAria II using a panel including CD45RO, CCR7, CD25, CD127, CD95 and CD27. Purity was above 95% for every sorted population. PBMCs were isolated right away by Lymphoprep density gradient centrifugation and were stained directly, without culture. So that batch effects would be minimized, each experiment stained and sorted samples in pairs, pairing one healthy donor with one patient. All of the isolated RNA was reverse transcribed with the High Capacity cDNA Reverse Transcription Kit, so expressed TCRB transcripts were sequenced. Naive, central memory and regulatory T cell samples underwent deep immunoSEQ sequencing, averaging about 3.57 million total reads per sample. After sorted cells were lysed in RLT buffer, RNA was extracted with DNase-treated RNeasy Micro or Mini kits, with the choice depending on cell number. Each cell subset was processed separately to prevent cross-contamination, with patient and healthy donor samples processed together. TCRB sequences were amplified from cDNA with the immunoSEQ multiplex PCR, producing 87-bp fragments spanning the CDR3 region. The amplicons were sequenced using the Illumina HiSeq platform. Per the source publication's procedure: PCR bias was corrected computationally using synthetic template baselines, and reads within Hamming distance 2 were collapsed, with unmergeable singletons discarded. Reads were aligned against IMGT so that V, D and J genes, CDR3 length and insertions or deletions at six rearrangement sites could be assigned. Within each subset, clonotype counts were normalized to sorted cell number, after which true diversity and Gini coefficients were computed with the tcR R package. Repertoire sharing was quantified using the overlap coefficient calculated on TCRB nucleotide sequences. As a proxy for the pre-selection repertoire, out-of-frame TCRB sequences from naive cells were analyzed. TCRdb retrieved this table from immuneACCESS and kept in-frame rearrangements only. Not all clones are present; in checked studies, unresolved V genes account for under half, and no reason is known for the remainder. D and trimming come from the DNA, and the V and J calls and clone size come from that table. This sample is represented by almost 250,000 clones; 11% to 15% of them were singletons. Of the sample, about 0.03% is held by the ten largest clones.

There are 19 amino acids in the CDR3, from cysteine to phenylalanine inclusive. Only the CDR3 region is kept as DNA, spanning 57 bases read in frame from base 1. For this chain, trimming is 6 bases at the V end and 11 bases at the J end, and the number of junction bases without a gene match is 26. To note about this clone: What this receptor recognizes is not known. It has no much larger one-base neighbor in the sample; base qualities were not kept.

The sequence is built from TRBV23-1 and TRBJ2-2; 8 central nucleotides agree with TRBD2. TRBV23-1 is reported as an ORF; its role is uncertain. The source of this sequence is a woman aged 40 to 49 in good health. Specimen: naive CD4+ T cells from blood. The meaning of the sample's cell subset or site label: true naive CD4+ T cells. The CDR3 region: CASSIPRRKRGINTSELFF. The DNA sequence reads TGCGCCAGCAGCATCCCACGACGGAAGCGGGGGATAAATACAAGCGAGCTGTTTTTT.